Below, 4 T cell receptor beta chains from the same sample are listed, as sequenced in a study of blood T cell repertoires in COVID-19. TCRdb's copy holds only in-frame clones and misses some; the assay was immunoSEQ multiplex PCR. The profile shows 150,000 or so clones, 70% to 80% of them singletons. Sequencing was done on a sample of peripheral blood. All receptors derive from a woman in her seventies with COVID-19, enrolled during active disease.

The V and J genes are TRBV7-9 and TRBJ1-2; unclear D gene. The CDR3 totals 15 residues. The germline V and J ends were trimmed by 3 bases and 14 bases, with 25 bases remaining between them. Germline assignment: CDR1 SEHNR and CDR2 FQNEAQ (reference sequence). CDR3 in DNA: TGTGCCAGCAGCTTTCCCGGGAAGAGTTATCCGCCTGGGACCTTC. Translated: CASSFPGKSYPPGTF.

The V gene is TRBV5-1, the J gene TRBJ1-6; no definite D call. The CDR3 runs 15 residues. V was shortened by 0 bases and J by 8 bases, with 12 bases between the two germline ends. Looked up from germline, CDR1 is SGHRS and CDR2 is YFSETQ. The CDR3 spells CASSLEIDPHSPLHF. For the CDR3, the DNA is TGCGCCAGCAGCTTGGAGATAGATCCCCATTCACCCCTCCACTTT.

This chain links TRBV3-1 (or the pseudogene TRBV3-2) with TRBJ1-4; the D gene is possibly TRBD1 (5 bases). The CDR3 totals 16 residues. Germline CDR1 is LGHDT and CDR2 is YNNKEL (reference sequence). V shed 4 bases and J shed 2 bases, with 14 bases lying between them. CDR3 sequence reads: CASSLRGGGTNEKLFF. DNA of the CDR3: TGTGCCAGCAGCCTTAGAGGCGGGGGTACTAATGAAAAACTGTTTTTT.

The rearrangement joins TRBV5-1 to TRBJ1-6, with 9 bases matching TRBD1. The CDR3 has 15 residues. The V segment lost 4 bases and the J segment 3 bases; nucleotides outside the gene matches: 2. Germline values: CDR1 SGHRS, CDR2 YFSETQ. DNA for the CDR3: TGCGCCAGCAGCGAGGGACAGGGCTATAATTCACCCCTCCACTTT. Translating gives CASSEGQGYNSPLHF.